This T cell receptor (beta chain) came from a study of OX40 agonist ivuxolimab in advanced cancers. Study results and limitations: Low clonal expansion, among the lowest seen, marked partial responders at 0.1-3.0 mg/kg.

Details on this clone: What it binds is not known.

TCRdb's copy holds only in-frame clones and misses some; the assay was immunoSEQ multiplex PCR. This table holds roughly 80,000 clones, 85% to 95% found once. The input for sequencing was CD4+ or CD8+ T cells sorted from blood, taken in a trial of the OX40 agonist ivuxolimab. This receptor was identified in an adult with an advanced solid tumor such as melanoma, head and neck, liver or kidney cancer.

In DNA form, the CDR3 reads TGTGCCAGCAGCTCCTTCGCGTTACAAGAGACCCAGTACTTC. This sequence encodes CASSSFALQETQYF. The chain is built from TRBV11-3 and TRBJ2-5; D unclear. CDR3 length equals 14 residues. The V end lost 4 bases, the J end lost 2 bases, and 11 bases lay between the germline ends. Germline values: CDR1 SGHNT, CDR2 YENEEA.